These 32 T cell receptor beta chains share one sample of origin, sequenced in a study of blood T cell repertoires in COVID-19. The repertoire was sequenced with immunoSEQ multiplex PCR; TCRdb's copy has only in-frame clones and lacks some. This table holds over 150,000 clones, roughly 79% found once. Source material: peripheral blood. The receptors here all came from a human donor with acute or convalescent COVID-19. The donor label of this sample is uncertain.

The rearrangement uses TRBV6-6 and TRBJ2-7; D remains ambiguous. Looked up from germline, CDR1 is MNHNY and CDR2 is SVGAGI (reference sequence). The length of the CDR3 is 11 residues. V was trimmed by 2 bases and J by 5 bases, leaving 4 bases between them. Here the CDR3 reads CASSYGDEQYF. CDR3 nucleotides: TGTGCCAGCAGTTACGGAGACGAGCAGTACTTC.

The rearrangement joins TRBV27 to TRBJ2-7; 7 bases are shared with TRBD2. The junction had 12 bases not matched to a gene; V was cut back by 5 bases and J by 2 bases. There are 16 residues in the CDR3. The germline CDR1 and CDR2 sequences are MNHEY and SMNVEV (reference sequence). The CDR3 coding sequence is TGTGCCAGCAGTCCCAGCGGGACTTACCCCACCTACGAGCAGTACTTC. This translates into CASSPSGTYPTYEQYF.

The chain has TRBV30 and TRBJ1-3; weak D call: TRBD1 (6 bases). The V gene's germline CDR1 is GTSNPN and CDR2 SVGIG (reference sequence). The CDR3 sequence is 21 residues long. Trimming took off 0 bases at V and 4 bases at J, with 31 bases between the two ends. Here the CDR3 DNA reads TGTGCCTGGAGTGTACAGAGGATTAACCCGGGGGGGCGAGGGCAGGGAAACACCATATATTTT. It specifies CAWSVQRINPGGRGQGNTIYF.

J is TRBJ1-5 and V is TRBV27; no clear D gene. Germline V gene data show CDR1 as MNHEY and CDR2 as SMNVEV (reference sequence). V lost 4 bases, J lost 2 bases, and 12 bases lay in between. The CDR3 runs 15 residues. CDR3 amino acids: CASSSTRVGNQPQHF. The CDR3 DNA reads TGTGCCAGCAGTTCCACTCGGGTAGGCAATCAGCCCCAGCATTTT.

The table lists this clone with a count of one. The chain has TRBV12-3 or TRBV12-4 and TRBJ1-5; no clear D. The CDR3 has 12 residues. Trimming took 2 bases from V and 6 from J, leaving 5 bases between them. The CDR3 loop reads CASSLPFQPQHF. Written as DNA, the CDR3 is TGTGCCAGCAGTTTACCTTTTCAGCCCCAGCATTTT.

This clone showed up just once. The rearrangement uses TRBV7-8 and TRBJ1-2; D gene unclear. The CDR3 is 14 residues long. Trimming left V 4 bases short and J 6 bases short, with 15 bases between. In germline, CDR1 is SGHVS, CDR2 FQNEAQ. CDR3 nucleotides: TGTGCCAGCAGCTCAAAGCCATTCGCCCATGGCTACACCTTC. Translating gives CASSSKPFAHGYTF.

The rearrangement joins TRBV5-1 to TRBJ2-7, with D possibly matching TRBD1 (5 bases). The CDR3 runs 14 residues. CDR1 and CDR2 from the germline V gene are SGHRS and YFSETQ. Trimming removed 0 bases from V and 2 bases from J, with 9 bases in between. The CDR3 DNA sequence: TGCGCCAGCAGCTTGGAGTCAGGGCCCTACGAGCAGTACTTC. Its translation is CASSLESGPYEQYF. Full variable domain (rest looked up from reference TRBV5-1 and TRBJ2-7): KAGVTQTPRYLIKTRGQQVTLSCSPISGHRSVSWYQQTPGQGLQFLFEYFSETQRNKGNFPGRFSGRQFSNSRSEMNVSTLELGDSALYLCASSLESGPYEQYFGPGTRLTVT.

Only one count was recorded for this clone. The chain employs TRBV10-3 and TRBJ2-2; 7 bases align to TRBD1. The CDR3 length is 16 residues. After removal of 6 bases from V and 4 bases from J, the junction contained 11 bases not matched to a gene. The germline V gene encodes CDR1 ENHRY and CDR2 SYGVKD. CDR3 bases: TGTGCCATCAGCCAACAGGGGCTTGGGGGCACCGGGGAGCTGTTTTTT. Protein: CAISQQGLGGTGELFF.

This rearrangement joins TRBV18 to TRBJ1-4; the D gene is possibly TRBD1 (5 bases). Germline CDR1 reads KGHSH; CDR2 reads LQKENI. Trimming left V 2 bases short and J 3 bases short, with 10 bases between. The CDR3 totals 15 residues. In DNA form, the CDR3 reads TGTGCCAGCTCACCAGCGGGGGGACCTAATGAAAAACTGTTTTTT. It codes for CASSPAGGPNEKLFF. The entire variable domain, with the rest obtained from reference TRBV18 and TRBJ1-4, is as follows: NAGVMQNPRHLVRRRGQEARLRCSPMKGHSHVYWYRQLPEEGLKFMVYLQKENIIDESGMPKERFSAEFPKEGPSILRIQQVVRGDSAAYFCASSPAGGPNEKLFFGSGTQLSVL.

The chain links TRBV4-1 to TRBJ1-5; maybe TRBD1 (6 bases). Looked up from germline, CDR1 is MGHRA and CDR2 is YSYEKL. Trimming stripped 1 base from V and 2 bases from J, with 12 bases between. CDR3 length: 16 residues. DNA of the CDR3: TGCGCCAGCAGCCAAGGAGGGGGGGGAGGCAATCAGCCCCAGCATTTT. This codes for CASSQGGGGGNQPQHF.

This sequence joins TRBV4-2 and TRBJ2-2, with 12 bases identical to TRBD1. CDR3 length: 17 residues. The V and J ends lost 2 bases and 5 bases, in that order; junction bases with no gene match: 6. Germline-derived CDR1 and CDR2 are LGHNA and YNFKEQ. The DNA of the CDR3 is TGTGCCAGCAGCCAAAGGGGGACAGGGGGCCGGACCGGGGAGCTGTTTTTT. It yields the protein CASSQRGTGGRTGELFF.

CDR3 loop: CASSERSGMGYEQYF. The CDR3 DNA is TGCGCCAGCAGTGAGCGGTCAGGGATGGGCTACGAGCAGTACTTC. J is TRBJ2-7 and V is TRBV10-1, with D perhaps TRBD1 (5 bases). CDR3 length equals 15 residues. Deletions cut 2 bases from V and 3 bases from J, with 14 bases between. Germline CDR1 and CDR2: WNHNN and SYGVQD (reference sequence).

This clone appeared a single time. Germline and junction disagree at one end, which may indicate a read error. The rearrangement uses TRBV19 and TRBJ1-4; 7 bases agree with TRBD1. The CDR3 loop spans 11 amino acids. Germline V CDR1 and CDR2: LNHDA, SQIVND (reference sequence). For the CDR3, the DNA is TGTGCCAGTAGCAACGACAGGGTTCTACACTTT. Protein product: CASSNDRVLHF.

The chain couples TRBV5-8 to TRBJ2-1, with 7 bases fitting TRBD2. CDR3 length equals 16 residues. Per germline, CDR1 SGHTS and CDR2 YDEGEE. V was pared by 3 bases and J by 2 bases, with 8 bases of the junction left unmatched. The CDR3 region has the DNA TGTGCCAGCAGCTCCATCGGGACTAAGGCCTACAATGAGCAGTTCTTC. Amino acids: CASSSIGTKAYNEQFF.

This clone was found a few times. In DNA, the CDR3 is TGTGCCAGCAGCCAAGGCACTCCTAGGGGGTACAATGAGCAGTTCTTC. Amino acids: CASSQGTPRGYNEQFF. V and J are TRBV4-2 and TRBJ2-1; D is perhaps TRBD1 (6 bases). The CDR3 has 16 residues. V was cut by 1 base and J by 4 bases, with 14 bases left in between. The germline V gene encodes CDR1 LGHNA and CDR2 YNFKEQ.

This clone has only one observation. In DNA, the CDR3 is TGTGCCAGCAGCTTGTACTCTGGAAACACCATATATTTT. Its protein product is CASSLYSGNTIYF. The chain joins TRBV11-1 to TRBJ1-3, with no clear D. This CDR3 is 13 amino acids long. The germline V gene has CDR1 SGHAT and CDR2 FQDESV (reference sequence). V lost 3 bases, J lost 0 bases, and 3 bases lay in between.

The CDR3 loop is CASSQAGYEQYF. CDR3 bases: TGTGCCAGCAGCCAAGCAGGCTACGAGCAGTACTTC. V is TRBV3-1 (or the pseudogene TRBV3-2) and J is TRBJ2-7; the D is unclear. The germline gives CDR1 LGHDT, CDR2 YNNKEL (reference sequence). The CDR3 loop spans 12 amino acids. Trimming left V 1 base short and J 3 bases short, with 4 bases between.

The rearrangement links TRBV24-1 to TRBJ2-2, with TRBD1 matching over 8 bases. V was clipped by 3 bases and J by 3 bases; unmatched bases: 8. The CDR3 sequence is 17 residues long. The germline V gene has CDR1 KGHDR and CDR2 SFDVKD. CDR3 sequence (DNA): TGTGCCACCAGTGATCCTTTGACAGGGGTGGACACCGGGGAGCTGTTTTTT. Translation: CATSDPLTGVDTGELFF.

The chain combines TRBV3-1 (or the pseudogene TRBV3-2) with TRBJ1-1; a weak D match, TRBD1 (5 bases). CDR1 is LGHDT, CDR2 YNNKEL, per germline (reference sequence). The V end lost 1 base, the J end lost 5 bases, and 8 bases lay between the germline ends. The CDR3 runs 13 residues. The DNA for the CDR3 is TGTGCCAGCAGCCAAGTGGGGGGGACTGAAGCTTTCTTT. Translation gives CASSQVGGTEAFF.

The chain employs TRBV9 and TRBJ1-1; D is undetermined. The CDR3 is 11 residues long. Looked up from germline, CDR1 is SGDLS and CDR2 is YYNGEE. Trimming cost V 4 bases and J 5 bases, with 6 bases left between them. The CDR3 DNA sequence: TGTGCCAGCAGCCCATTGACTGAAGCTTTCTTT. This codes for CASSPLTEAFF.

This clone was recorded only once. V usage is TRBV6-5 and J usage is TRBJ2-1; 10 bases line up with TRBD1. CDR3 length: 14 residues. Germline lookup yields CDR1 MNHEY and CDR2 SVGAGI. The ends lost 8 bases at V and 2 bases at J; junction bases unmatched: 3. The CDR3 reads CASLTGGTYNEQFF. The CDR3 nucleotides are TGTGCCAGCCTGACAGGGGGCACCTACAATGAGCAGTTCTTC.

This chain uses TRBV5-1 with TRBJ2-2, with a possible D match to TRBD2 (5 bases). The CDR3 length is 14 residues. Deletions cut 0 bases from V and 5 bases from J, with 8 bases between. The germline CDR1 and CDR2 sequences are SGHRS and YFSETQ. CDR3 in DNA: TGCGCCAGCAGCTTGGATACGGGGACCGGGGAGCTGTTTTTT. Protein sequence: CASSLDTGTGELFF.

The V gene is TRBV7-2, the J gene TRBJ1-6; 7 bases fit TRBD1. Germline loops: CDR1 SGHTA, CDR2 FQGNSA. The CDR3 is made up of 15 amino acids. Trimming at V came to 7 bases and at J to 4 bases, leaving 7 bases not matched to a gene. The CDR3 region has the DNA TGTGCCAGCACCGAGGAGGGGGCGTATAATTCACCCCTCCACTTT. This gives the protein CASTEEGAYNSPLHF.

The CDR3 sequence: CASSLAGQGYEQYF. In DNA, the CDR3 is TGTGCCAGCAGCTTAGCCGGACAGGGCTACGAGCAGTACTTC. The chain links TRBV7-2 to TRBJ2-7; TRBD1 matches at 8 bases. Germline V gene sequence: CDR1 SGHTA, CDR2 FQGNSA. Trimming removed 0 bases from V and 3 bases from J; junction bases left unmatched: 1. The CDR3 is 14 amino acids. The full variable domain, completed using reference TRBV7-2 and TRBJ2-7, is GAGVSQSPSNKVTEKGKDVELRCDPISGHTALYWYRQSLGQGLEFLIYFQGNSAPDKSGLPSDRFSAERTGGSVSTLTIQRTQQEDSAVYLCASSLAGQGYEQYFGPGTRLTVT.

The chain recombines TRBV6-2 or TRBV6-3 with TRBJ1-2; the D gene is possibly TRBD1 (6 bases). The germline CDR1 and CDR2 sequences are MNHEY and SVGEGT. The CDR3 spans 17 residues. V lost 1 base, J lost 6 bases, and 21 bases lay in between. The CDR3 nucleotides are TGTGCCAGCAGTTACTTGTGGGGGGGGCGCATCGGAAATGGCTACACCTTC. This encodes CASSYLWGGRIGNGYTF.

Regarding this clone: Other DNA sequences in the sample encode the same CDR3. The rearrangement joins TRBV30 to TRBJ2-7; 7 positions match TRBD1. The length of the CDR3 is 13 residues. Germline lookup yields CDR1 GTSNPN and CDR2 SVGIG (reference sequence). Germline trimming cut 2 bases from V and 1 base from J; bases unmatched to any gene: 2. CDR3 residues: CAWSRGQSYEQYF. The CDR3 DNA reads TGTGCCTGGAGTAGGGGGCAGTCCTACGAGCAGTACTTC.

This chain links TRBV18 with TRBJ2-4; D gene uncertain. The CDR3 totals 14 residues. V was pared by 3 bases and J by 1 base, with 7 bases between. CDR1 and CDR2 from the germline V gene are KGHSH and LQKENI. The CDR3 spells CASSPQSAKNIQYF. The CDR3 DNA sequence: TGTGCCAGCTCACCTCAGTCGGCCAAAAACATTCAGTACTTC.

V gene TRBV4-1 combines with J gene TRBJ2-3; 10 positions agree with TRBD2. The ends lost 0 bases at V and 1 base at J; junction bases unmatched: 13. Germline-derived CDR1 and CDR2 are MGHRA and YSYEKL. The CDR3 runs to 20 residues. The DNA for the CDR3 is TGCGCCAGCAGCCAAGAAGGGATAGCGGGAGGCCGAGGGGGCACAGATACGCAGTATTTT. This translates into CASSQEGIAGGRGGTDTQYF.

Here the CDR3 reads CASSESTGGNQPQHF. The CDR3 bases are TGTGCCAGCAGTGAAAGCACAGGCGGTAATCAGCCCCAGCATTTT. The chain combines TRBV6-1 with TRBJ1-5, with D possibly TRBD1 on 5 matching bases. The CDR3 loop spans 15 amino acids. V lost 2 bases, J lost 4 bases, and 12 bases lay in between. The germline gives CDR1 MNHNS, CDR2 SASEGT.

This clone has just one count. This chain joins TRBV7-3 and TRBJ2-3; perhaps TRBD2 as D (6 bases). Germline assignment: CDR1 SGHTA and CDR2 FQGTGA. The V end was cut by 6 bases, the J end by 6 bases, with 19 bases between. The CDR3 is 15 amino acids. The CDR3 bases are TGTGCCAGCAGTACAGCCGGCGGGGCAGGTGATACGCAGTATTTT. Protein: CASSTAGGAGDTQYF. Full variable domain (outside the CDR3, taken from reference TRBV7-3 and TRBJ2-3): GAGVSQTPSNKVTEKGKYVELRCDPISGHTALYWYRQSLGQGPEFLIYFQGTGAADDSGLPNDRFFAVRPEGSVSTLKIQRTERGDSAVYLCASSTAGGAGDTQYFGPGTRLTVL.

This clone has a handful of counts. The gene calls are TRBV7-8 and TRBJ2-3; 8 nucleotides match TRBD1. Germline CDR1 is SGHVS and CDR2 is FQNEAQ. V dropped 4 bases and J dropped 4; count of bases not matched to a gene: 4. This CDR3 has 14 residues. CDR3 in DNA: TGTGCCAGCAGCTCGGACAGGGTTTCAGATACGCAGTATTTT. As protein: CASSSDRVSDTQYF.

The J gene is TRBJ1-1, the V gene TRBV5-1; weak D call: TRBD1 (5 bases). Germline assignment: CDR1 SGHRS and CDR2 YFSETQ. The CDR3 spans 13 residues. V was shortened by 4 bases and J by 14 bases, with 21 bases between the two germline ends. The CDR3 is CASSLNLAGEAFF. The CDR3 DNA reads TGCGCCAGCAGCCTAAACCTGGCGGGGGAGGCATTCTTT.